This T cell receptor (beta chain) was sequenced for a study of cytomegalovirus exposure and HLA in healthy donors. The study's findings and limits: TCR beta V segments were, for the most part, productive about 90% or about 30% of the time in an earlier analysis.

The PCR made use of 60 Vbeta and 13 Jbeta primers. Using immunoSEQ multiplex PCR, the repertoire was profiled, and TCRdb retains in-frame clones only, with some absent. The sample records 140,000 to 150,000 clones, roughly 80% being singletons. The CDR3 loop spans 14 amino acids. Trimming stripped 5 bases from V and 6 bases from J, with 18 bases between. Germline CDR1 reads SGHRS; CDR2 reads YFSETQ. As regards this clone: The antigen is unknown.

Sequenced sample: PBMCs. This rearrangement joins TRBV5-1 to TRBJ2-7; D possibly corresponds to TRBD2 (5 bases). The TCR was taken from a female donor in good health and CMV-seronegative. Here the CDR3 DNA reads TGCGCCAGCAGAGAACGAACTAGTACGGGCGAGCAGTACTTC. This translates into CASRERTSTGEQYF.